This T cell receptor beta chain came from a study of PD-1 blockade in mismatch repair-deficient tumors. Study in general: Patients had about a dozen mismatch repair-deficient cancer types and were previously treated and progressing. Study-wide results and limits: After pembrolizumab, tumor-resident clones rose rapidly, then generally contracted before radiologic responses.

In its sample, this clone was seen once. Its antigen is unidentified. From germline, CDR1 is LNHDA and CDR2 SQIVND (reference sequence). After removal of 5 bases from V and 3 bases from J, the junction contained 7 bases not matched to a gene. The CDR3 loop spans 16 amino acids. All patients were mismatch repair deficient, assessed by either PCR or immunohistochemistry. The TCR-sequenced patients were a few responders to pembrolizumab. Libraries were prepared by immunoSEQ multiplex PCR; TCRdb keeps only in-frame clonotypes and omits some of them. The table lists fewer than 100,000 clones, around 85% of them singletons.

This receptor was obtained from an adult with mismatch repair-deficient cancer. This chain links TRBV19 with TRBJ1-1; TRBD1 matches at 12 bases. The sample was peripheral blood, taken 12 weeks after starting pembrolizumab. The CDR3 DNA follows: TGTGCCAGTAGTCCAGGGACAGGGGGCATGTACACTGAAGCTTTCTTT. Encoded protein: CASSPGTGGMYTEAFF.